One sample yielded the 18 T cell receptor beta chains listed below, sequenced in a study of tumor-infiltrating lymphocytes in primary liver carcinoma. Reverse transcription of roughly 470 ng total RNA with a constant-region primer produced TCR beta cDNA. Three nested multiplex PCR rounds, a slightly modified ARM-PCR method, built the TCR beta libraries. The study ran its first two PCR rounds for around 10 cycles each, using TRBV1-TRBV30 forward primers and a C-beta reverse primer. TCRdb reprocessed the multiplex PCR reads with MiXCR, giving one entry per CDR3 protein. In the table there are under 200,000 distinct CDR3 sequences, 70% to 90% of which are singletons. Starting material for RNA and DNA co-extraction consisted of about 17-32 mg of unsorted bulk tissue. The sequenced sample consisted of tumor tissue from primary liver carcinoma. Receptor source: a man aged 35 to 55 with primary liver carcinoma and hepatitis B virus infection.

With respect to this clonotype: Possible read error: a much larger clone is one base away. The chain carries TRBV5-1 and TRBJ1-4; D might be TRBD1 (5 bases). The CDR3 contains 15 residues. CDR1 and CDR2 from the germline V gene are SGHRS and YFSETQ. CDR3 sequence (DNA): TGCGCCAGCAGCGTGGGGACGGGGCGAGGGGAAAAACTGCTTTTT. Its protein product is CASSVGTGRGEKLLF.

Comment on this clonotype: One junction end does not reproduce the germline sequence, and a read error may be involved. The V gene is TRBV6-6, the J gene TRBJ1-5; no clear D. Looked up from germline, CDR1 is MNHNY and CDR2 is SVGAGI (reference sequence). CDR3 length: 17 residues. CDR3 in DNA: TGTGCCAGCAGCCTCCACCTGGACGATCGCTTCAATCAACCCCAGCATTTT. It translates to CASSLHLDDRFNQPQHF.

As to this clonotype: One end of the junction is discordant with germline, which a read error may explain. The chain combines TRBV6-5 with TRBJ2-3; the match to TRBD1 covers 10 bases. This CDR3 contains 14 residues. CDR1 and CDR2 from the germline V gene are MNHEY and SVGAGI. The CDR3 DNA is TGTGCCAGCAAAATGACAGGGGGCACGGATATGCAGTATTTT. This encodes CASKMTGGTDMQYF.

As concerns this clonotype: Germline is not matched at one junction end, which may reflect a read error. V gene TRBV14 combines with J gene TRBJ1-1, with D unclear. Germline V lookup: CDR1 SGHDN, CDR2 FVKESK. The CDR3 has 13 residues. The CDR3 nucleotides read TGTGCCAGCAGCCTGACCAGGAACACTGAAGTTTTCTTC. Its translation is CASSLTRNTEVFF.

As concerns this clonotype: An end of the junction differs from the germline gene, which may be a read error. The rearrangement uses TRBV11-2 and TRBJ2-5; TRBD1 matches at 7 bases. CDR3 length equals 14 residues. Germline V gene lookup returns CDR1 SGHAT and CDR2 FQNNGV. This chain's CDR3 is CASSLTGAGETLYF. In nucleotides, the CDR3 is TGTGCCAGCAGCTTAACAGGGGCAGGAGAGACCCTGTACTTC.

This chain connects TRBV6-5 to TRBJ1-3, with D uncertain. The germline gives CDR1 MNHEY, CDR2 SVGAGI. V lost 11 bases, J lost 0 bases, and 14 bases lay in between. The CDR3 has 14 amino acids. CDR3 sequence (DNA): TGTGCCTGCATGCCCAAAGTCTCTGGAAACACCATATATTTT. This encodes CACMPKVSGNTIYF.

CDR3 coding DNA: TGCAGTGTGACAAGGGGCCTCCTCCTGGACACTGAAGCTTTCTTT. Amino acid sequence: CSVTRGLLLDTEAFF. The chain couples TRBV29-1 to TRBJ1-1, with D maybe TRBD1 (5 bases). Germline values: CDR1 SQVTM, CDR2 ANQGSEA. This CDR3 region has 15 residues.

The chain links TRBV5-1 to TRBJ2-3; D tentatively reads TRBD1 or TRBD2 (5 bases each). Trimming stripped 4 bases from V and 1 base from J, with 13 bases between. The CDR3 is 15 residues long. The germline gives CDR1 SGHRS, CDR2 YFSETQ. CDR3 coding DNA: TGCGCCAGCAGCCTTCAGGGAGACGGCACAGATACGCAGTATTTT. Translation gives CASSLQGDGTDTQYF.

Concerning this clonotype itself: An end of the junction does not agree with germline; a read error may underlie this. The chain uses TRBV11-2 and TRBJ2-5; D ambiguous. Germline V gives CDR1 SGHAT, CDR2 FQNNGV. The CDR3 contains 14 residues. As DNA, the CDR3 is TGTACCAGCAGCCTGACGTGTAACCAAGAGACCCAGTACTTC. It encodes CTSSLTCNQETQYF.

To note about this clonotype: Mismatch with germline at one junction end may stem from a read error. The chain recombines TRBV24-1 with TRBJ2-3; possibly TRBD2 for D (6 bases). Germline V gene lookup returns CDR1 KGHDR and CDR2 SFDVKD. The CDR3 contains 16 residues. The CDR3 spells CATSGRGTTNTDTHYF. For the CDR3, the DNA is TGTGCCACCAGTGGGAGGGGAACGACTAACACAGATACGCATTATTTT.

This chain joins TRBV7-8 and TRBJ2-3; D is possibly TRBD1 (8 bases). The V end was cut by 4 bases, the J end by 15 bases, with 29 bases between. This CDR3 comprises 16 residues. Germline V gene data show CDR1 as SGHVS and CDR2 as FQNEAQ. CDR3 nucleotide sequence: TGTGCCAGCAGCTCAACAGGGGGGGAATATTCGGATACACAATATTTT. Amino acid sequence: CASSSTGGEYSDTQYF.

Notes on this clonotype: This could be a read error, since a much larger clone is one nucleotide away. The chain's CDR3 is CAWIGDPESPDTQYF. DNA for the CDR3: TGTGCCTGGATCGGGGACCCCGAATCCCCAGATACGCAGTATTTT. The chain has TRBV30 and TRBJ2-3, with D perhaps matching TRBD1 or TRBD2 (5 bases each). Trimming shortened V by 4 bases and J by 4 bases, and 18 bases separated the two germline ends. The CDR3 runs to 15 residues. In germline, CDR1 is GTSNPN, CDR2 SVGIG (reference sequence).

The V gene is TRBV11-2, the J gene TRBJ2-6, with D hard to call. The CDR3 runs 15 residues. Germline CDR1 is SGHAT and CDR2 is FQNNGV. This chain's CDR3 is CVTQQPHSGANVLTF. CDR3 DNA sequence: TGTGTCACCCAGCAGCCGCACTCTGGGGCCAACGTCCTGACTTTC.

Only one count was recorded for this clonotype. This chain uses TRBV5-4 with TRBJ2-2; TRBD1 matches at 8 bases. Per germline, CDR1 SGHNT and CDR2 YYREEE (reference sequence). The CDR3 has 15 residues. The ends lost 0 bases at V and 9 bases at J; junction bases unmatched: 7. CDR3 residues: CASSLGQGSIRELFF. Here the CDR3 DNA reads TGTGCCAGCAGCTTGGGACAGGGGAGCATCAGGGAGCTGTTTTTT.

About this clonotype itself: This CDR3 is missing its conserved last phenylalanine or tryptophan, likely due to a read error. The genes are TRBV6-2 or TRBV6-3 and TRBJ2-7, with 11 bases lining up with TRBD2. This CDR3 comprises 17 residues. Per germline, CDR1 MNHEY and CDR2 SVGEGT. CDR3: CASGSGREGDLSYKQYL. CDR3 bases: TGTGCCAGCGGTAGCGGGAGGGAAGGAGATCTCTCCTACAAGCAGTACTTA.

As concerns this clonotype: Sequence at one end of the junction differs from germline and may be a read error. The V gene is TRBV5-1, the J gene TRBJ2-7; maybe TRBD1 (6 bases). The CDR3 totals 13 residues. Germline V lookup: CDR1 SGHRS, CDR2 YFSETQ. CDR3 in amino acids: CASSDSDSYEQYF. The CDR3 DNA follows: TGCGCCAGCTCGGACAGCGACTCCTACGAGCAATACTTC.

As concerns this clonotype: This CDR3 is missing its conserved last phenylalanine or tryptophan, likely due to a read error. The chain links TRBV10-3 to TRBJ2-1; D unresolved. Germline CDR1 and CDR2: ENHRY and SYGVKD. The CDR3 is 16 amino acids. The CDR3 DNA is TGCGCCATCAGAGACCTGCCGACTGTCTCCTACAATGAGCAGTTCTGC. Its translation: CAIRDLPTVSYNEQFC.

This clonotype was counted between two and nine times. CDR3 in amino acids: CSAAVTSGRTGELFF. DNA of the CDR3: TGCAGTGCGGCCGTGACTAGCGGGAGAACCGGGGAGCTGTTTTTT. This rearrangement joins TRBV29-1 to TRBJ2-2; TRBD2 aligns across 12 bases. Germline CDR1 is SQVTM and CDR2 is ANQGSEA. The CDR3 runs to 15 residues.